Following are 19 T cell receptor beta chains from one sample sequenced in a study of identical twins. TCRdb itself ran the 5' RACE reads through MiXCR, one entry per CDR3 protein. The sample has about 530,000 distinct CDR3 sequences; 12% to 15% are singletons. These same data were also listed under a study on yellow fever vaccine responses in identical twins.

Sequencing input: CD4+ T cells sorted from blood. The receptors derive from a young woman in good health.

The V and J genes are TRBV5-1 and TRBJ2-1, with D possibly being TRBD2 (5 bases). This CDR3 has 17 residues. From germline, CDR1 is SGHRS and CDR2 YFSETQ. V was trimmed by 4 bases and J by 0 bases, leaving 17 bases between them. CDR3 in DNA: TGCGCCAGCAGCCCCTTTTTAGGCGGGTCCTCCTACAATGAGCAGTTCTTC. The encoded protein is CASSPFLGGSSYNEQFF.

This clonotype was picked up a small number of times. The chain combines TRBV4-1 with TRBJ2-1; tentative D call: TRBD1 (7 bases). Germline V gene data show CDR1 as MGHRA and CDR2 as YSYEKL. The V end lost 4 bases, the J end lost 5 bases, and 15 bases lay between the germline ends. CDR3 length equals 15 residues. In DNA, the CDR3 is TGCGCCAGCAGCCGCCGACAGGGACTTAACAATGAGCAGTTCTTC. Amino acid sequence: CASSRRQGLNNEQFF.

This chain links TRBV2 with TRBJ1-2; 8 nucleotides align to TRBD1. The germline V gene has CDR1 SNHLY and CDR2 FYNNEI. The V gene end was trimmed by 1 base and the J gene end by 8 bases; junction bases not matched to a gene: 12. This CDR3 is built from 16 residues. CDR3 DNA: TGTGCCAGCAGTGAAGTATTGTCCGTGACAGGGGACGGCTACACCTTC. This gives the protein CASSEVLSVTGDGYTF.

This clonotype was observed many times. The rearrangement joins TRBV2 to TRBJ2-3; D is possibly TRBD1 or TRBD2 (6 bases each). Germline lookup yields CDR1 SNHLY and CDR2 FYNNEI. CDR3 length: 15 amino acids. V gave up 5 bases and J gave up 0 bases, with 12 bases separating them. CDR3 residues: CASSPQGTSTDTQYF. The DNA for the CDR3 is TGTGCCAGCAGTCCTCAGGGGACTAGCACAGATACGCAGTATTTT.

The chain recombines TRBV6-5 with TRBJ1-2; weak D call: TRBD1 (5 bases). The V gene lost 3 bases and the J gene lost 8 bases, with 16 bases spanning the gap. CDR1 and CDR2 (germline): MNHEY, SVGAGI. The CDR3 totals 14 residues. The chain's CDR3 is CASSYSSGGDGYTF. The CDR3 DNA follows: TGTGCCAGCAGTTATTCCTCCGGGGGTGACGGCTACACCTTC.

The gene calls are TRBV12-3 or TRBV12-4 and TRBJ1-3; D ambiguous. This CDR3 has 14 residues. The V end lost 6 bases, the J end lost 4 bases, and 13 bases lay between the germline ends. The CDR3 DNA sequence: TGTGCCAGCAGACCCGAGCGGTCCGGAAACACCATATATTTT. This translates into CASRPERSGNTIYF.

This clonotype was observed a few times. The chain carries TRBV29-1 and TRBJ1-2; 7 nucleotides line up with TRBD1. Germline CDR1 SQVTM, CDR2 ANQGSEA. The J segment lost 2 bases and the V segment lost 0 bases, leaving 0 bases of the junction unmatched. The CDR3 runs to 13 residues. CDR3 sequence reads: CSVEDRGNYGYTF. The DNA of the CDR3 is TGCAGCGTTGAAGACAGGGGGAACTATGGCTACACCTTC. Combining the CDR3 with reference TRBV29-1 and TRBJ1-2 gives the whole variable domain SAVISQKPSRDICQRGTSLTIQCQVDSQVTMMFWYRQQPGQSLTLIATANQGSEATYESGFVIDKFPISRPNLTFSTLTVSNMSPEDSSIYLCSVEDRGNYGYTFGSGTRLTVV.

This chain joins TRBV12-3 or TRBV12-4 and TRBJ2-3; D ambiguous. V was trimmed by 3 bases and J by 6 bases, leaving 10 bases between them. The CDR3 spans 13 residues. The CDR3 spells CASSFGIRDTQYF. The CDR3 region has the DNA TGTGCCAGCAGTTTTGGGATTAGGGATACGCAGTATTTT.

The V and J genes are TRBV20-1 and TRBJ2-3; the match to TRBD1 covers 9 bases. CDR1 DFQATT and CDR2 SNEGSKA come from the germline V gene (reference sequence). The CDR3 runs 14 residues. The J segment lost 3 bases and the V segment lost 2 bases, leaving 3 bases of the junction unmatched. As DNA, the CDR3 is TGCAGTGCTAGACGGGACAGGGTGACAGATACGCAGTATTTT. Translating gives CSARRDRVTDTQYF.

This clonotype came up a few times. The chain combines TRBV6-5 with TRBJ2-7; TRBD1 matches at 10 bases. This CDR3 is built from 16 residues. Germline V gene lookup returns CDR1 MNHEY and CDR2 SVGAGI. V shed 4 bases and J 5 bases; nucleotides not matched to a gene: 11. CDR3 in amino acids: CASSFSRGQGYHEQYV. CDR3 sequence (DNA): TGTGCCAGCAGTTTCTCTCGGGGACAGGGGTACCACGAGCAGTACGTC.

This clonotype has just a few counts. J is TRBJ2-3 and V is TRBV29-1, with 8 bases identical to TRBD2. The V gene end was trimmed by 7 bases and the J gene end by 5 bases; junction bases not matched to a gene: 11. Germline V gene lookup returns CDR1 SQVTM and CDR2 ANQGSEA. The CDR3 has 14 amino acids. CDR3 nucleotides: TGCAGCGCCCTGAATGCGGGGGGTGAAGATACGCAGTATTTT. This codes for CSALNAGGEDTQYF.

This clonotype was detected a few times. V gene TRBV6-1 combines with J gene TRBJ2-4, with 7 bases identical to TRBD2. The CDR3 is 17 amino acids. Germline loops: CDR1 MNHNS, CDR2 SASEGT. V trimming: 6 bases; J trimming: 0 bases; junction bases outside the gene matches: 11. The CDR3 loop reads CASSELGGAIAKNIQYF. The CDR3 region has the DNA TGTGCCAGCAGCGAATTGGGAGGGGCAATAGCCAAAAACATTCAGTACTTC.

In its sample, this clonotype was seen a few times. This chain uses TRBV5-1 with TRBJ2-7, with 10 positions matching TRBD1. Germline CDR1 and CDR2: SGHRS and YFSETQ. The CDR3 runs to 15 residues. With 0 bases clipped from V and 3 bases from J, the junction kept 3 bases outside the gene matches. In DNA, the CDR3 is TGCGCCAGCAGCTTGGGACGGACAGGGGGCTACGAGCAGTACTTC. Its translation: CASSLGRTGGYEQYF.

The V and J genes are TRBV11-1 and TRBJ1-2; the match to TRBD1 covers 12 bases. Germline loops: CDR1 SGHAT, CDR2 FQDESV (reference sequence). This CDR3 spans 18 amino acids. The V gene end was trimmed by 2 bases and the J gene end by 8 bases; junction bases not matched to a gene: 15. CDR3 in DNA: TGTGCCAGCAGCTTATGGGGGACAGGGGGCCGTCGGGCTCAGGGCTACACCTTC. Its translation is CASSLWGTGGRRAQGYTF.

This clonotype showed up many times. The chain recombines TRBV3-1 with TRBJ2-1, with 8 nucleotides matching TRBD1. Per the germline V gene, CDR1 is LGHDT and CDR2 is YNNKEL (reference sequence). V was clipped by 6 bases and J by 3 bases; unmatched bases: 4. The CDR3 extends over 14 amino acids. The CDR3 loop is CASRPTGGYNEQFF. The CDR3, as DNA: TGTGCCAGCAGGCCCACAGGGGGCTACAATGAGCAGTTCTTC.

The rearrangement links TRBV7-9 to TRBJ2-3; maybe TRBD2 (6 bases). The CDR3 extends over 15 amino acids. The V gene's germline CDR1 is SEHNR and CDR2 FQNEAQ (reference sequence). V gave up 5 bases and J gave up 2 bases, with 14 bases separating them. The CDR3 protein is CASSPRRDFTDTQYF. The CDR3 nucleotides are TGTGCCAGCAGCCCCCGGAGGGACTTCACAGATACGCAGTATTTT.

V is TRBV29-1 and J is TRBJ2-7, with TRBD1 as a possible D gene (6 bases). Germline CDR1 is SQVTM and CDR2 is ANQGSEA. This CDR3 is built from 14 residues. Trimming cost V 4 bases and J 3 bases, with 16 bases left between them. CDR3 sequence reads: CSVVQGRRNYEQYF. As DNA, the CDR3 is TGCAGCGTTGTACAGGGACGGAGGAACTACGAGCAGTACTTC.

The chain employs TRBV5-1 and TRBJ2-1, with D unclear. This CDR3 region has 14 residues. CDR1 SGHRS and CDR2 YFSETQ come from the germline V gene. V was pared by 0 bases and J by 3 bases, with 7 bases between. The CDR3 nucleotides are TGCGCCAGCAGCTTGGGCCTAGACTACAATGAGCAGTTCTTC. Translated, it gives CASSLGLDYNEQFF.

This clonotype came up a few times. The CDR3 nucleotides are TGCGCCAGCAGTGGGACAGCGGGTCAGCCCCAGCATTTT. Protein product: CASSGTAGQPQHF. The rearrangement uses TRBV10-1 and TRBJ1-5, with a weak D call TRBD1 (6 bases). The V end lost 4 bases, the J end lost 6 bases, and 10 bases lay between the germline ends. CDR1 and CDR2 from the germline V gene are WNHNN and SYGVQD (reference sequence). The CDR3 totals 13 residues.